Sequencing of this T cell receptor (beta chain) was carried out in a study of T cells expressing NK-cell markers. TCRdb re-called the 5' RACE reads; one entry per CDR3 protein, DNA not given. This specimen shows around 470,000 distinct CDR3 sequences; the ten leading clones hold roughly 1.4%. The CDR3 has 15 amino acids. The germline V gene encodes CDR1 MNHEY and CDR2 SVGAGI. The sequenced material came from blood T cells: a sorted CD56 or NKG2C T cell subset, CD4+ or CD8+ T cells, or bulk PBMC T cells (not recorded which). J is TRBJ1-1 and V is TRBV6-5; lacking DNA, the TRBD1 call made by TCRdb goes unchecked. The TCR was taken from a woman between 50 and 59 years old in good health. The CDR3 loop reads CASSYAGGSGTEAFF.